The clone carrying this TCR beta chain was seen a few times. As yet, its antigen is unknown. The CDR3 is 15 residues long. V was clipped by 6 bases and J by 0 bases; unmatched bases: 6. Per the germline V gene, CDR1 is WSHSY and CDR2 is SAAADI. Only in-frame clones appear in the TCRdb table, and some are missing; sequencing was by immunoSEQ multiplex PCR. The table lists some 79,000 clones, 80% to 95% of them singletons. The sample belongs to a study of OX40 agonist ivuxolimab in advanced cancers. Overall study: Patients' therapy was ivuxolimab, an antibody that acts as an agonist of OX40 (CD134). Checkpoint inhibitors had been given previously to 35% to 50% of patients. General study findings and limits: Certain nonresponding patients likewise had low normalized T-cell clonal expansion.

The sequence was obtained from an adult with an advanced solid tumor such as melanoma, head and neck, liver or kidney cancer. The chain combines TRBV10-2 with TRBJ1-2; 8 positions match TRBD1. Sample: CD4+ or CD8+ T cells sorted from blood, taken in a trial of the OX40 agonist ivuxolimab. The chain's CDR3 is CASRDQGAPNYGYTF. CDR3 bases: TGCGCCAGCAGAGACCAGGGGGCTCCTAACTATGGCTACACCTTC.